The 31 T cell receptor beta chains listed next were all sequenced from one sample in a study of cytomegalovirus exposure and HLA in healthy donors. TCRdb keeps only in-frame clones here, not all; method: immunoSEQ multiplex PCR. Of about 160,000 clones in the sample, less than 90% are singletons; the top ten hold approximately 2.2%. The sequenced sample was PBMCs. The receptor source for this set is a woman aged 18-29 years in good health and CMV-seronegative.

The rearrangement uses TRBV6-5 and TRBJ2-2; no definite D call. The length of the CDR3 is 15 residues. Germline assignment: CDR1 MNHEY and CDR2 SVGAGI. Between the trimmed V and J ends, which lost 0 bases and 1 base, there was a span of 6 bases. The CDR3 is CASSYSFRNTGELFF. The CDR3 DNA reads as TGTGCCAGCAGTTACTCGTTCAGGAACACCGGGGAGCTGTTTTTT.

V and J are TRBV27 and TRBJ1-1; 9 bases match TRBD1. The CDR3 sequence is 14 residues long. The germline CDR1 and CDR2 sequences are MNHEY and SMNVEV (reference sequence). After removal of 5 bases from V and 11 bases from J, the junction contained 12 bases not matched to a gene. CDR3 nucleotides: TGTGCCAGCAGTCCAGACAGGGGGGCTCCGGGTGCTTTCTTT. Its translation: CASSPDRGAPGAFF.

V is TRBV7-9 and J is TRBJ1-4; tentatively, D is TRBD1 (5 bases). Trimming removed 7 bases at V and 7 bases at J, with 10 bases between. Germline V gene lookup returns CDR1 SEHNR and CDR2 FQNEAQ (reference sequence). The CDR3 runs to 12 residues. The CDR3 DNA sequence: TGTGCCAGCACCCTCACAGGTGAAAAACTGTTTTTT. Translation: CASTLTGEKLFF. Complete variable domain (other parts from reference TRBV7-9 and TRBJ1-4): DTGVSQNPRHKITKRGQNVTFRCDPISEHNRLYWYRQTLGQGPEFLTYFQNEAQLEKSRLLSDRFSAERPKGSFSTLEIQRTEQGDSAMYLCASTLTGEKLFFGSGTQLSVL.

This rearrangement joins TRBV14 to TRBJ2-5; D not certain. Looked up from germline, CDR1 is SGHDN and CDR2 is FVKESK. This CDR3 spans 15 amino acids. Trimming stripped 4 bases from V and 3 bases from J, with 15 bases between. CDR3: CASSRLGSLEETQYF. CDR3 nucleotides: TGTGCCAGCAGCCGTCTGGGCAGTTTAGAAGAGACCCAGTACTTC.

This clone appeared a single time. V and J are TRBV15 and TRBJ1-2, with a tentative D call TRBD1 (5 bases). The V gene lost 3 bases and the J gene lost 8 bases, with 16 bases spanning the gap. The germline CDR1 and CDR2 sequences are LNHNV and YYDKDF (reference sequence). The CDR3 has 14 residues. The CDR3 DNA sequence: TGTGCCACCAGCAGCGGGGGGAGAGTGGAAGGCTACACCTTC. Encoded protein: CATSSGGRVEGYTF. Full variable domain (missing parts from reference TRBV15 and TRBJ1-2): DAMVIQNPRYQVTQFGKPVTLSCSQTLNHNVMYWYQQKSSQAPKLLFHYYDKDFNNEADTPDNFQSRRPNTSFCFLDIRSPGLGDTAMYLCATSSGGRVEGYTFGSGTRLTVV.

The J gene is TRBJ1-3, the V gene TRBV27; D is unresolved. The V gene lost 9 bases and the J gene lost 4 bases, with 13 bases spanning the gap. The CDR3 is 13 amino acids. Germline CDR1 is MNHEY and CDR2 is SMNVEV (reference sequence). CDR3 sequence reads: CARPLREGNTIYF. Here the CDR3 DNA reads TGTGCCAGACCCTTAAGGGAGGGAAACACCATATATTTT.

V usage is TRBV29-1 and J usage is TRBJ2-7; 12 nucleotides agree with TRBD2. The CDR3 spans 15 residues. Germline V gene lookup returns CDR1 SQVTM and CDR2 ANQGSEA. The V and J ends lost 4 bases and 1 base, in that order; junction bases with no gene match: 5. The CDR3 DNA reads as TGCAGCGTTGTGACTAGCGGGAGAGTTTCCTACGAGCAGTACTTC. Translating gives CSVVTSGRVSYEQYF.

This chain links TRBV4-2 with TRBJ2-1; 10 bases agree with TRBD2. Germline assignment: CDR1 LGHNA and CDR2 YNFKEQ. After removal of 0 bases from V and 10 bases from J, the junction contained 9 bases not matched to a gene. The CDR3 is 16 amino acids. The chain's CDR3 is CASSQEGLAGDPEQFF. The CDR3 bases are TGTGCCAGCAGCCAAGAAGGCCTAGCGGGAGACCCGGAGCAGTTCTTC.

The V gene is TRBV27, the J gene TRBJ2-2; TRBD1 matches 9 bases. The length of the CDR3 is 16 residues. Germline assignment: CDR1 MNHEY and CDR2 SMNVEV (reference sequence). V shed 4 bases, J shed 4 bases, and the junction held 7 bases outside the gene matches. The CDR3, as DNA: TGTGCCAGCAGTTCTCCCGGGACAGGGTTCACCGGGGAGCTGTTTTTT. Translating it yields CASSSPGTGFTGELFF.

This clone was seen only once. J is TRBJ1-1 and V is TRBV2; 11 bases are a match to TRBD1. Germline CDR1 and CDR2: SNHLY and FYNNEI. The CDR3 sequence is 19 residues long. V was clipped by 8 bases and J by 1 base; unmatched bases: 18. CDR3 region: CASDFPGQGVPFANTEAFF. CDR3 DNA: TGTGCCAGCGATTTTCCGGGACAGGGGGTCCCCTTCGCGAACACTGAAGCTTTCTTT.

The chain couples TRBV4-3 to TRBJ2-5; no reliable D call. Germline CDR1 is LGHNA and CDR2 is YSLEER. Trimming removed 2 bases from V and 1 base from J, with 5 bases in between. The CDR3 contains 13 residues. The CDR3 loop is CASSQPPQETQYF. CDR3 coding DNA: TGCGCCAGCAGCCAACCTCCCCAAGAGACCCAGTACTTC.

V and J are TRBV7-9 and TRBJ2-3; tentatively, D is TRBD2 (7 bases). V lost 5 bases and J lost 3, with 18 bases in between. This CDR3 is 16 amino acids long. Germline loops: CDR1 SEHNR, CDR2 FQNEAQ (reference sequence). The CDR3 DNA reads as TGTGCCAGCAGCCCTCCTGGCGGGGGCAGGACAGATACGCAGTATTTT. It specifies CASSPPGGGRTDTQYF.

This chain links TRBV18 with TRBJ2-7, with 10 nucleotides matching TRBD1. Germline-derived CDR1 and CDR2 are KGHSH and LQKENI. This CDR3 is built from 15 residues. Losses at the gene ends were 3 bases for V and 3 bases for J; bases not matched to a gene: 5. The CDR3 DNA is TGTGCCAGCTCACCTACGGGACAGGGGTTCTACGAGCAGTACTTC. Amino acid sequence: CASSPTGQGFYEQYF.

The chain carries TRBV18 and TRBJ2-5; 8 bases agree with TRBD1. The CDR3 sequence is 14 residues long. V shed 3 bases and J 5 bases; nucleotides not matched to a gene: 5. CDR1 and CDR2 from the germline V gene are KGHSH and LQKENI. The CDR3 DNA sequence: TGTGCCAGCTCACCGACAGGGGTTAGGGAGACCCAGTACTTC. Amino acids: CASSPTGVRETQYF.

The chain recombines TRBV19 with TRBJ1-5; 9 nucleotides line up with TRBD1. Germline CDR1 and CDR2: LNHDA and SQIVND (reference sequence). The CDR3 totals 14 residues. After removal of 7 bases from V and 5 bases from J, the junction contained 6 bases not matched to a gene. The CDR3 sequence: CASTLDRGHQPQHF. The CDR3 coding sequence is TGTGCCAGTACCCTGGACAGGGGACATCAGCCCCAGCATTTT.

The chain is built from TRBV27 and TRBJ2-7; 8 bases line up with TRBD2. The V segment lost 3 bases and the J segment 6 bases; nucleotides outside the gene matches: 10. This CDR3 spans 15 amino acids. Looked up from germline, CDR1 is MNHEY and CDR2 is SMNVEV (reference sequence). The chain's CDR3 is CASSFPREGRLEQYF. CDR3 coding DNA: TGTGCCAGCAGTTTCCCCCGGGAGGGGCGCCTCGAGCAGTACTTC.

This rearrangement joins TRBV5-1 to TRBJ1-1; possible D gene TRBD1, 5 bases. Germline CDR1 reads SGHRS; CDR2 reads YFSETQ. The CDR3 runs to 15 residues. The ends were cut back, 4 bases at V and 1 base at J, with 14 bases in the middle. CDR3 DNA sequence: TGCGCCAGCAGCGCCACCGACAGCCCGAACACTGAAGCTTTCTTT. Its protein is CASSATDSPNTEAFF.

The genes are TRBV6-1 and TRBJ2-1; 8 bases agree with TRBD1. Germline CDR1 and CDR2: MNHNS and SASEGT. The CDR3 is 15 amino acids. The J segment lost 9 bases and the V segment lost 11 bases, leaving 18 bases of the junction unmatched. The DNA of the CDR3 is TGTGCCTCCCAAAGTGGAGACAGGGGTTGGAGTGAGCAGTTCTTC. It is translated as CASQSGDRGWSEQFF.

This clone has only a few counts. The chain employs TRBV10-3 and TRBJ1-5, with D maybe TRBD1 (6 bases). The CDR3 runs 13 residues. CDR1 is ENHRY, CDR2 SYGVKD, per germline. The V gene lost 11 bases and the J gene lost 8 bases, with 19 bases spanning the gap. Here the CDR3 DNA reads TGTGCCTCCGGGACACCAGGTGAGAAGCCCCAGCATTTT. Translated, it gives CASGTPGEKPQHF.

The table lists this clone with a few counts. The J gene is TRBJ1-2, the V gene TRBV5-1, with a possible D match to TRBD1 (5 bases). Trimming left V 0 bases short and J 4 bases short, with 10 bases between. Germline V CDR1 and CDR2: SGHRS, YFSETQ. The CDR3 consists of 14 residues. CDR3 DNA sequence: TGCGCCAGCAGCTTGGCAACAGGATCCTATGGCTACACCTTC. Translated, it gives CASSLATGSYGYTF.

V gene TRBV23-1 combines with J gene TRBJ1-2, with D possibly TRBD1 on 5 matching bases. TRBV23-1 is assigned to the ORF class and has an uncertain function. The V gene lost 0 bases and the J gene lost 7 bases, with 15 bases spanning the gap. This CDR3 region has 15 residues. The CDR3 DNA follows: TGCGCCAGCAGTCAATCAGGAGGGGTGCTCGCTGGCTACACCTTC. Translation gives CASSQSGGVLAGYTF.

This rearrangement joins TRBV27 to TRBJ2-3; TRBD2 aligns across 10 bases. This CDR3 has 16 amino acids. V lost 9 bases, J lost 4 bases, and 13 bases stayed unmatched. The germline V gene encodes CDR1 MNHEY and CDR2 SMNVEV (reference sequence). CDR3 sequence: CASKGVAGGRSDTQYF. For the CDR3, the DNA is TGTGCCAGTAAAGGGGTAGCGGGAGGACGATCAGATACGCAGTATTTT.

The chain carries TRBV27 and TRBJ2-5, with TRBD1 matching over 9 bases. The V gene end was trimmed by 4 bases and the J gene end by 2 bases; junction bases not matched to a gene: 5. The CDR3 has 15 amino acids. The germline V gene encodes CDR1 MNHEY and CDR2 SMNVEV (reference sequence). This chain's CDR3 is CASSWTGDWQETQYF. DNA for the CDR3: TGTGCCAGCAGTTGGACAGGGGATTGGCAAGAGACCCAGTACTTC.

V usage is TRBV2 and J usage is TRBJ1-2; D possibly corresponds to TRBD1 (5 bases). The germline V and J ends were trimmed by 2 bases and 7 bases, with 17 bases remaining between them. This CDR3 region has 15 residues. Germline lookup yields CDR1 SNHLY and CDR2 FYNNEI. For the CDR3, the DNA is TGTGCCAGCAGTGAAAAATCAGGGAGGTCGGGTGGCTACACCTTC. It is translated as CASSEKSGRSGGYTF.

The chain has TRBV12-1 and TRBJ1-2. TRBV12-1 constitutes a pseudogene. The CDR3 spans 15 residues. CDR3 region: CASSFLFEPNPGYTF. CDR3 in DNA: TGTGCCAGCAGCTTTCTCTTCGAACCTAATCCGGGCTACACCTTC.

This sequence joins TRBV27 and TRBJ2-7, with a possible D match to TRBD2 (5 bases). The CDR3 is 15 residues long. Germline V gene data show CDR1 as MNHEY and CDR2 as SMNVEV (reference sequence). The V end lost 3 bases, the J end lost 2 bases, and 14 bases lay between the germline ends. The CDR3 spells CASSLRAATAYEQYF. The DNA of the CDR3 is TGTGCCAGCAGTTTGAGAGCGGCCACTGCCTACGAGCAGTACTTC.

The chain joins TRBV18 to TRBJ1-2, with a weak D call TRBD1 (5 bases). Germline values: CDR1 KGHSH, CDR2 LQKENI. The CDR3 sequence is 13 residues long. Trimming left V 2 bases short and J 8 bases short, with 12 bases between. The CDR3 spells CASSPGADNGYTF. The CDR3 bases are TGTGCCAGCTCACCAGGGGCAGATAACGGCTACACCTTC.

This chain connects TRBV5-1 to TRBJ2-1, with 11 nucleotides matching TRBD2. The length of the CDR3 is 15 residues. Trimming took 4 bases from V and 6 from J; bases not matched to a gene: 6. Per germline, CDR1 SGHRS and CDR2 YFSETQ. CDR3 DNA: TGCGCCAGCAGCCCTAGCGGGGGGTCCCTCAATGAGCAGTTCTTC. Its protein is CASSPSGGSLNEQFF.

The rearrangement uses TRBV21-1 and TRBJ2-3; the tabulated D call, TRBD1, remains unverified against the DNA. TRBV21-1 is a pseudogene segment. The CDR3 is 18 amino acids. CDR3 loop: CASSKVGRAGGYTDTQYF. In DNA form, the CDR3 reads TGTGCCAGCAGCAAAGTAGGAAGGGCAGGGGGGTACACAGATACGCAGTATTTT.

The chain is built from TRBV28 and TRBJ2-3; no clear D gene. V was trimmed by 5 bases and J by 4 bases, leaving 7 bases between them. The germline CDR1 and CDR2 sequences are MDHEN and SYDVKM. The CDR3 loop spans 12 amino acids. CDR3 sequence: CASSLLSDTQYF. CDR3 coding DNA: TGTGCCAGCAGTCTCTTATCAGATACGCAGTATTTT.

The genes are TRBV7-9 and TRBJ2-2; a weak D match, TRBD1 (6 bases). The V end was cut by 1 base, the J end by 1 base, with 19 bases between. Germline CDR1 reads SEHNR; CDR2 reads FQNEAQ (reference sequence). This CDR3 has 19 residues. Written as DNA, the CDR3 is TGTGCCAGCAGCTTAGAGATTTTCAGACAGGAGCAGAACACCGGGGAGCTGTTTTTT. Its protein is CASSLEIFRQEQNTGELFF.